The 10 T cell receptor beta chains listed next were all sequenced from one sample in a study of cytomegalovirus exposure and HLA in healthy donors. PCR primers comprised 60 Vbeta and 13 Jbeta primers. Only in-frame clones appear in the TCRdb table, and some are missing; sequencing was by immunoSEQ multiplex PCR. The sample consists of 110,000 or so clones, roughly four fifths of them appearing once. Sequenced material: PBMCs. All receptors derive from a young woman in good health and CMV-seronegative.

This chain links TRBV10-1 with TRBJ2-7; 7 nucleotides agree with TRBD1. This CDR3 spans 14 amino acids. Trimming at V came to 10 bases and at J to 3 bases, leaving 12 bases not matched to a gene. Germline V gene sequence: CDR1 WNHNN, CDR2 SYGVQD (reference sequence). The DNA of the CDR3 is TGCGCCAACCCACCGACAGGGTCGCACTACGAGCAGTACGTC. This sequence encodes CANPPTGSHYEQYV.

This rearrangement joins TRBV2 to TRBJ1-1; D remains ambiguous. Germline V gene lookup returns CDR1 SNHLY and CDR2 FYNNEI. The length of the CDR3 is 13 residues. Trimming shortened V by 4 bases and J by 3 bases, and 9 bases separated the two germline ends. CDR3 sequence (DNA): TGTGCCAGCAGTGCTACTGAGGACACTGAAGCTTTCTTT. Protein product: CASSATEDTEAFF. Together with reference TRBV2 and TRBJ1-1, the CDR3 gives the full variable domain: EPEVTQTPSHQVTQMGQEVILRCVPISNHLYFYWYRQILGQKVEFLVSFYNNEISEKSEIFDDQFSVERPDGSNFTLKIRSTKLEDSAMYFCASSATEDTEAFFGQGTRLTVV.

This clone showed up just once. J is TRBJ1-2 and V is TRBV18, with a weak D call TRBD1 (5 bases). The CDR3 sequence is 13 residues long. Germline CDR1 is KGHSH and CDR2 is LQKENI. Trimming left V 4 bases short and J 4 bases short, with 10 bases between. CDR3 residues: CASSQGLGYGYTF. CDR3 nucleotide sequence: TGTGCCAGCTCACAGGGGTTAGGCTATGGCTACACCTTC.

The chain's CDR3 is CASSSDKQGGYTF. The CDR3 bases are TGTGCCAGCAGCTCTGACAAGCAAGGTGGCTACACCTTC. This chain joins TRBV6-6 and TRBJ1-2, with D uncertain. The V gene lost 6 bases and the J gene lost 7 bases, with 15 bases spanning the gap. Germline lookup yields CDR1 MNHNY and CDR2 SVGAGI (reference sequence). This CDR3 has 13 residues.

The V and J genes are TRBV7-9 and TRBJ1-1; 8 positions match TRBD1. The CDR3 contains 12 residues. J was trimmed by 11 bases and V by 4 bases; bases with no gene match: 6. Germline V CDR1 and CDR2: SEHNR, FQNEAQ (reference sequence). DNA for the CDR3: TGTGCCAGCAGCTCACAGGGGGTTAGGGCTTTCTTT. This encodes CASSSQGVRAFF.

The chain links TRBV6-1 to TRBJ1-2, with D perhaps matching TRBD1 (6 bases). The germline CDR1 and CDR2 sequences are MNHNS and SASEGT. The CDR3 has 14 residues. The V gene lost 6 bases and the J gene lost 4 bases, with 15 bases spanning the gap. CDR3 sequence reads: CASRGQRDTYGYTF. CDR3 coding DNA: TGTGCCAGCAGAGGGCAGCGGGACACCTATGGCTACACCTTC.

V is TRBV4-1 and J is TRBJ2-1; a possible D gene is TRBD2 (6 bases). The length of the CDR3 is 17 residues. The V gene lost 0 bases and the J gene lost 2 bases, with 14 bases spanning the gap. Germline lookup yields CDR1 MGHRA and CDR2 YSYEKL. The CDR3 DNA sequence: TGCGCCAGCAGCCAAGATCCCCTAGCGTTAACCTACAATGAGCAGTTCTTC. Its protein product is CASSQDPLALTYNEQFF.

A few counts support this clone. The rearrangement links TRBV6-4 to TRBJ2-2, with 9 bases lining up with TRBD2. V shed 5 bases, J shed 5 bases, and the junction held 3 bases outside the gene matches. Germline values: CDR1 MRHNA, CDR2 SNTAGT. The CDR3 has 14 amino acids. Written as DNA, the CDR3 is TGTGCCAGCAGTCCTCTAGCGGGGACCGGGGAGCTGTTTTTT. Its translation is CASSPLAGTGELFF.

This rearrangement joins TRBV6-5 to TRBJ1-2, with 11 bases fitting TRBD1. The CDR3 is 15 amino acids. Trimming removed 5 bases from V and 6 bases from J; junction bases left unmatched: 8. Germline V gene sequence: CDR1 MNHEY, CDR2 SVGAGI. CDR3 DNA: TGTGCCAGCAGTGGACCCGGACAGGGGGCGCATGGCTACACCTTC. This encodes CASSGPGQGAHGYTF.

The V call is TRBV7-6, the J call TRBJ2-5, with D unclear. CDR3 length: 14 residues. Trimming pared 1 base from V and 2 bases from J, leaving 8 bases between. The germline CDR1 and CDR2 sequences are SGHVS and FNYEAQ. DNA for the CDR3: TGTGCCAGCAGCTTAGGCTCGGGTCAAGAGACCCAGTACTTC. Amino acid sequence: CASSLGSGQETQYF.